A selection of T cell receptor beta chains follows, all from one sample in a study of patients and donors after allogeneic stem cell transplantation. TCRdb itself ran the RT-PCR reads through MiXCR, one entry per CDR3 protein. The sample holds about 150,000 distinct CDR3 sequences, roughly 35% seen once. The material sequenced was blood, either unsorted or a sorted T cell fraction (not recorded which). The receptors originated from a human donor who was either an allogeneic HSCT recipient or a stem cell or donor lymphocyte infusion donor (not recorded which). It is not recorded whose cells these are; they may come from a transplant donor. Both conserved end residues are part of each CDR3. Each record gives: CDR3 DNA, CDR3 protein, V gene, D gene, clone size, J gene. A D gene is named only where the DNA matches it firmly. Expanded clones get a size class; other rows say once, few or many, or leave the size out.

cdr3_nt: TGTGCCAGCAGTTCCCCACGGGGAGGGGAGACCCAGTACTTC; cdr3_aa: CASSSPRGGETQYF; v_call: TRBV6-2/TRBV6-3; d_call: TRBD2; clone_size: few; j_call: TRBJ2-5
cdr3_nt: TGCGCCAGCAGCAGAGACGGCCTGGACTATGGCTACACCTTC; cdr3_aa: CASSRDGLDYGYTF; v_call: TRBV5-1; d_call: .; clone_size: .; j_call: TRBJ1-2
cdr3_nt: TGTGCCAGCAGCTCAGCGGGGCTTCGGGATTCACCCCTCCACTTT; cdr3_aa: CASSSAGLRDSPLHF; v_call: TRBV11-2; d_call: .; clone_size: .; j_call: TRBJ1-6
cdr3_nt: TGTGCCAGCAGCCGCGATACTAGCACAGATACGCAGTATTTT; cdr3_aa: CASSRDTSTDTQYF; v_call: TRBV5-5; d_call: .; clone_size: .; j_call: TRBJ2-3
cdr3_nt: TGTGCCAGCAGCAAACGGAGGACGCTAGAAGCTTTCTTT; cdr3_aa: CASSKRRTLEAFF; v_call: TRBV21-1; d_call: .; clone_size: .; j_call: TRBJ1-1
cdr3_nt: TGTGCCAGCAGCGGCAGGGGTAGCACTGAAGCTTTCTTT; cdr3_aa: CASSGRGSTEAFF; v_call: TRBV7-2; d_call: .; clone_size: .; j_call: TRBJ1-1
cdr3_nt: TGTGCCAGCTCGCTAGGGGCTCCTGAAGCTTTCTTT; cdr3_aa: CASSLGAPEAFF; v_call: TRBV6-1; d_call: .; clone_size: few; j_call: TRBJ1-1
cdr3_nt: TGTGCCAGCAGCTTAATCAGAGTCGCGGGGGGGCTGTGGCAAGAGACCCAGTACTTC; cdr3_aa: CASSLIRVAGGLWQETQYF; v_call: TRBV5-6; d_call: TRBD2; clone_size: few; j_call: TRBJ2-5
cdr3_nt: TGCAGTGCTAGAGGCCTCGAGGCGGTGACCTCCTACGAGCAGTACTTC; cdr3_aa: CSARGLEAVTSYEQYF; v_call: TRBV20-1; d_call: .; clone_size: .; j_call: TRBJ2-7
cdr3_nt: TGTGCCAGCAGTTCCTTTGGGCACCGGGGCACAGATACGCAGTATTTT; cdr3_aa: CASSSFGHRGTDTQYF; v_call: TRBV6-2/TRBV6-3; d_call: .; clone_size: .; j_call: TRBJ2-3
cdr3_nt: TGTGCCAGCAGCCAAGCGGGGGCAGCTAATGAAAAACTGTTTTTT; cdr3_aa: CASSQAGAANEKLFF; v_call: TRBV3-1; d_call: .; clone_size: few; j_call: TRBJ1-4
cdr3_nt: TGTGCCAGCAGTTTCAACAGGGTCTATGGCTACACCTTC; cdr3_aa: CASSFNRVYGYTF; v_call: TRBV12-3/TRBV12-4; d_call: .; clone_size: .; j_call: TRBJ1-2
cdr3_nt: TGTGCCAGCAGTCTCCCGGGGCCCTATGGCTACACCTTC; cdr3_aa: CASSLPGPYGYTF; v_call: TRBV28; d_call: .; clone_size: .; j_call: TRBJ1-2
cdr3_nt: TGCGTCTCAAAGAGGGAGCCGGTTACTGAAGCTTTCTTT; cdr3_aa: CVSKREPVTEAFF; v_call: TRBV5-1; d_call: .; clone_size: .; j_call: TRBJ1-1
cdr3_nt: TGTGCCAGCAGCTTAGGCGGCTTTCAGGATTCACCCCTCCACTTT; cdr3_aa: CASSLGGFQDSPLHF; v_call: TRBV7-6; d_call: .; clone_size: many; j_call: TRBJ1-6
cdr3_nt: TGTGCCAGCGGTCCGGCAGGGCGGGAAGAGACCCAGTACTTC; cdr3_aa: CASGPAGREETQYF; v_call: TRBV5-5; d_call: .; clone_size: .; j_call: TRBJ2-5
cdr3_nt: TGTGCCAGCAGCGTAGGAGGGATTACGGCCGGGGAGCTGTTTTTT; cdr3_aa: CASSVGGITAGELFF; v_call: TRBV9; d_call: .; clone_size: once; j_call: TRBJ2-2
cdr3_nt: TGTGCCAGCAGTTTTGCTCTGGCTAACACTGAAGCTTTCTTT; cdr3_aa: CASSFALANTEAFF; v_call: TRBV12-3/TRBV12-4; d_call: .; clone_size: .; j_call: TRBJ1-1
cdr3_nt: TGTGCCAGCAGACAGGACAGTTTTAACTATGGCTACACCTTC; cdr3_aa: CASRQDSFNYGYTF; v_call: TRBV12-3/TRBV12-4; d_call: .; clone_size: many; j_call: TRBJ1-2
cdr3_nt: TGTGCCAGCCTAGTCAGGGGGGACAGGGAACACTATGGCTACACCTTC; cdr3_aa: CASLVRGDREHYGYTF; v_call: TRBV12-3/TRBV12-4; d_call: TRBD1; clone_size: .; j_call: TRBJ1-2
cdr3_nt: TGCAGTGCTAGAGTGGGGGATTCCTACAATGAGCAGTTCTTC; cdr3_aa: CSARVGDSYNEQFF; v_call: TRBV20-1; d_call: .; clone_size: few; j_call: TRBJ2-1
cdr3_nt: TGTGCCAGCTCTAAGGCAGGGTGGTACAATGAGCAGTTCTTC; cdr3_aa: CASSKAGWYNEQFF; v_call: TRBV12-3/TRBV12-4; d_call: .; clone_size: few; j_call: TRBJ2-1
cdr3_nt: TGTGCCAGCAGAAAACAGATCTCTGGAAACACCATATATTTT; cdr3_aa: CASRKQISGNTIYF; v_call: TRBV6-5; d_call: .; clone_size: few; j_call: TRBJ1-3
cdr3_nt: TGTGCCAGCGCGACAGGGGCCATGAACACTGAAGCTTTCTTT; cdr3_aa: CASATGAMNTEAFF; v_call: TRBV6-6; d_call: TRBD1; clone_size: many; j_call: TRBJ1-1
cdr3_nt: TGTGCCAGCAGTCGGACTAGCGGGGGGGCCGGAGAGACCCAGTACTTC; cdr3_aa: CASSRTSGGAGETQYF; v_call: TRBV28; d_call: TRBD2; clone_size: .; j_call: TRBJ2-5
cdr3_nt: TGCAGTGCTGGGACTAGCGGAATCCTTCTCACAGATACGCAGTATTTT; cdr3_aa: CSAGTSGILLTDTQYF; v_call: TRBV20-1; d_call: TRBD2; clone_size: .; j_call: TRBJ2-3